The clone carrying this T cell receptor beta chain was recorded a few times. These data come from a study of blood T cell repertoires in COVID-19. Study overall: Specimens from acute and convalescent COVID-19 originated in the United States, Italy and Spain. From T cells, B-cell-depleted T cells, or PBMCs came the material, which was cDNA or gDNA.

Per the original methods: Quantification of nucleated cells was approximated via reference gene primer amplification. Sequencing was performed with immunoSEQ multiplex PCR; in TCRdb, only in-frame clones are kept and a portion is missing. D and trimming were read from the DNA, whereas the V and J calls and clone size are those reported in that table. This table holds 150,000 or so clones, 65% to 90% found once. Patients from Seattle were sampled longitudinally, starting during active infection. The sample consisted of peripheral blood. This clonotype was obtained from a woman aged 55-70 years with COVID-19, enrolled during active disease.

The CDR3 sequence is CASSPQSSREKLFF. The CDR3 region has the DNA TGTGCCAGCAGCCCGCAGTCTTCGAGGGAAAAACTGTTTTTT. J is TRBJ1-4 and V is TRBV4-2, with no clear D. Per germline, CDR1 LGHNA and CDR2 YNFKEQ. Trimming took 4 bases from V and 8 from J, leaving 14 bases between them. The CDR3 totals 14 residues.